Listed here are 23 T cell receptor beta chains from one sample, sequenced in a study of human T cells and chemical hapten exposure. TCRdb re-called the RACE reads with MiXCR, one entry per CDR3 protein. Among about 80,000 distinct CDR3 sequences, roughly 15% were seen once, and the ten largest hold roughly 4.6%. Time point denoted: pre-sensitization, week 0. Documented treatment: therapeutic diphenylcyclopropenone sensitization with weekly scalp DPC. The sequenced sample was whole blood, obtained in connection with sensitization to the hapten diphenylcyclopropenone (DPC). These receptors all come from a woman aged 45 to 65 with alopecia areata. Some clones in this sample may be carry-over from other donors' samples.

This clonotype was seen a few times. The chain recombines TRBV12-3 or TRBV12-4 with TRBJ1-5; 9 bases line up with TRBD1. The CDR3 has 12 residues. J was trimmed by 7 bases and V by 7 bases; bases with no gene match: 2. The CDR3 nucleotides are TGTGCCAGCAAACAGGGGGCCCAGCCCCAGCATTTT. As protein: CASKQGAQPQHF.

The V call is TRBV28, the J call TRBJ1-2; the D gene is possibly TRBD1 (6 bases). Germline lookup yields CDR1 MDHEN and CDR2 SYDVKM. This CDR3 is 14 amino acids long. With 6 bases removed from V and 3 bases from J, the gap between germline ends came to 14 bases. CDR3: CASSRTAIDYGYTF. Written as DNA, the CDR3 is TGTGCCAGCAGCAGGACAGCGATAGACTATGGCTACACCTTC.

This sequence joins TRBV6-5 and TRBJ1-3; possibly TRBD1 for D (5 bases). The CDR3 contains 16 residues. Per the germline V gene, CDR1 is MNHEY and CDR2 is SVGAGI. The V end lost 2 bases, the J end lost 0 bases, and 11 bases lay between the germline ends. The CDR3: CASSYLAGSSGNTIYF. DNA for the CDR3: TGTGCCAGCAGTTACCTTGCAGGGAGCTCTGGAAACACCATATATTTT.

This clonotype occurred many times. The rearrangement uses TRBV7-2 and TRBJ1-6; 9 positions agree with TRBD1. Trimming took 4 bases from V and 6 from J; bases not matched to a gene: 4. The CDR3 is 15 residues long. Germline CDR1 SGHTA, CDR2 FQGNSA. The CDR3 DNA is TGTGCCAGCAGCTCAGGACAGGGGATTAATTCACCCCTCCACTTT. It translates to CASSSGQGINSPLHF.

This clonotype showed up many times. The chain couples TRBV29-1 to TRBJ1-1; 7 bases agree with TRBD1. Trimming took 4 bases from V and 4 from J; bases not matched to a gene: 9. The CDR3 sequence is 14 residues long. The germline V gene has CDR1 SQVTM and CDR2 ANQGSEA. Here the CDR3 reads CSVVFFRGSTEAFF. The DNA for the CDR3 is TGCAGCGTTGTTTTTTTCAGGGGGAGCACTGAAGCTTTCTTT.

The sample holds a few counts of this clonotype. The rearrangement joins TRBV2 to TRBJ1-4; D is undetermined. The V gene lost 6 bases and the J gene lost 7 bases, with 15 bases spanning the gap. The CDR3 is made up of 14 amino acids. CDR1 and CDR2 (germline): SNHLY, FYNNEI. The CDR3 sequence: CASREGVFGEKLFF. The CDR3 bases are TGTGCCAGCAGGGAGGGAGTCTTCGGTGAAAAACTGTTTTTT.

The chain joins TRBV11-2 to TRBJ2-5; weak D call: TRBD2 (5 bases). The CDR3 length is 15 residues. The germline V gene encodes CDR1 SGHAT and CDR2 FQNNGV. V was clipped by 7 bases and J by 1 base, with 16 bases between them. For the CDR3, the DNA is TGTGCCAGCACCGTAAGCCAGGCGGGCCAAGAGACCCAGTACTTC. This translates into CASTVSQAGQETQYF.

The rearrangement joins TRBV29-1 to TRBJ1-1, with 7 nucleotides matching TRBD1. Trimming removed 7 bases from V and 2 bases from J; junction bases left unmatched: 10. The V gene's germline CDR1 is SQVTM and CDR2 ANQGSEA. The CDR3 extends over 14 amino acids. CDR3 sequence: CSAKDRRVNTEAFF. The CDR3 nucleotides are TGCAGCGCAAAGGACAGGAGGGTAAACACTGAAGCTTTCTTT.

The chain combines TRBV7-9 with TRBJ2-3, with D unclear. Germline V gives CDR1 SEHNR, CDR2 FQNEAQ (reference sequence). This CDR3 contains 15 residues. Trimming stripped 4 bases from V and 0 bases from J, with 11 bases between. Here the CDR3 reads CASSSQTRSTDTQYF. The CDR3 bases are TGTGCCAGCAGCTCCCAGACACGTAGCACAGATACGCAGTATTTT.

This clonotype occurred many times. V gene TRBV29-1 combines with J gene TRBJ1-5; D call uncertain. The CDR3 totals 13 residues. Trimming pared 6 bases from V and 2 bases from J, leaving 11 bases between. The germline V gene has CDR1 SQVTM and CDR2 ANQGSEA. The CDR3, as DNA: TGCAGCGTCAGGCCCGGGGGCAATCAGCCCCAGCATTTT. Its protein is CSVRPGGNQPQHF.

The V gene is TRBV7-8, the J gene TRBJ2-4; TRBD1 might be the D (5 bases). The ends were cut back, 5 bases at V and 0 bases at J, with 8 bases in the middle. Germline CDR1 SGHVS, CDR2 FQNEAQ. The CDR3 runs 14 residues. CDR3 sequence (DNA): TGTGCCAGCAGCGCCAGGGTAGCCAAAAACATTCAGTACTTC. Its translation: CASSARVAKNIQYF.

This clonotype was recorded at least ten times. The chain couples TRBV28 to TRBJ1-1, with no clear D. Germline CDR1 reads MDHEN; CDR2 reads SYDVKM. The CDR3 is 15 amino acids. V was pared by 10 bases and J by 0 bases, with 18 bases between. The CDR3 DNA reads as TGTGCCACAAACCGTTTCGACACTCTGAACACTGAAGCTTTCTTT. Protein: CATNRFDTLNTEAFF.

The chain employs TRBV10-2 and TRBJ2-1; tentative D call: TRBD2 (6 bases). Per the germline V gene, CDR1 is WSHSY and CDR2 is SAAADI. V was clipped by 1 base and J by 2 bases, with 15 bases between them. CDR3 length equals 17 residues. The CDR3: CASSEWVLAEAYNEQFF. CDR3 DNA sequence: TGCGCCAGCAGTGAGTGGGTGTTAGCGGAAGCCTACAATGAGCAGTTCTTC.

The V and J genes are TRBV28 and TRBJ1-1; 12 bases fit TRBD1. The CDR3 covers 12 residues. V trimming: 11 bases; J trimming: 11 bases; junction bases outside the gene matches: 9. The germline gives CDR1 MDHEN, CDR2 SYDVKM. CDR3 DNA: TGTGCCGGGAAAGGGACAGGGGGCCGTGCTTTCTTT. Amino acids: CAGKGTGGRAFF.

In its sample, this clonotype was seen a few times. The chain carries TRBV27 and TRBJ2-7; 12 nucleotides line up with TRBD2. Germline V gene lookup returns CDR1 MNHEY and CDR2 SMNVEV (reference sequence). V lost 5 bases to trimming and J lost 5 bases; unmatched junction nucleotides: 13. CDR3 length: 17 residues. This chain's CDR3 is CASSPRIGLAGRNEQYF. The CDR3 DNA is TGTGCCAGCAGTCCGCGCATCGGACTAGCGGGAAGGAACGAGCAGTACTTC.

This clonotype was picked up a small number of times. The chain employs TRBV2 and TRBJ2-2; the D is unclear. This CDR3 comprises 13 residues. Germline values: CDR1 SNHLY, CDR2 FYNNEI. Trimming pared 3 bases from V and 6 bases from J, leaving 8 bases between. The CDR3: CASSDYQSGELFF. CDR3 in DNA: TGTGCCAGCAGTGATTATCAATCCGGGGAGCTGTTTTTT.

This clonotype was counted between two and nine times. The chain joins TRBV7-6 to TRBJ1-6, with D unresolved. This CDR3 comprises 15 residues. V was pared by 1 base and J by 5 bases, with 9 bases between. Per the germline V gene, CDR1 is SGHVS and CDR2 is FNYEAQ. The CDR3: CASSLVAVNNSPLHF. DNA for the CDR3: TGTGCCAGCAGCTTAGTGGCCGTCAATAATTCACCCCTCCACTTT.

The chain employs TRBV6-2 or TRBV6-3 and TRBJ2-2; 14 bases are a match to TRBD2. CDR3 size: 20 residues. The germline V gene has CDR1 MNHEY and CDR2 SVGEGT. J gave up 5 bases and V 2 bases, and 13 bases lay outside the gene matches. CDR3 nucleotides: TGTGCCAGCAGTTACCCCCCCAAGACTAGCGGGAGGGCCCGGACCGGGGAGCTGTTTTTT. It translates to CASSYPPKTSGRARTGELFF.

V gene TRBV12-3 or TRBV12-4 combines with J gene TRBJ1-2; D uncertain. The CDR3 runs 13 residues. V was pared by 0 bases and J by 4 bases, with 6 bases between. Here the CDR3 DNA reads TGTGCCAGCAGTTTAGCAGGGAGCTATGGCTACACCTTC. Encoded protein: CASSLAGSYGYTF.

The chain joins TRBV18 to TRBJ2-1, with TRBD1 matching over 7 bases. The CDR3 covers 14 residues. CDR1 KGHSH and CDR2 LQKENI come from the germline V gene. V was clipped by 3 bases and J by 8 bases; unmatched bases: 7. The CDR3 DNA reads as TGTGCCAGCTCACCCAGACAGGGTGGAGATGAGCAGTTCTTC. Translated, it gives CASSPRQGGDEQFF.

This clonotype was observed many times. The rearrangement uses TRBV19 and TRBJ2-7, with a tentative D call TRBD1 (6 bases). This CDR3 comprises 14 residues. Germline V CDR1 and CDR2: LNHDA, SQIVND (reference sequence). V was shortened by 4 bases and J by 0 bases, with 10 bases between the two germline ends. Here the CDR3 reads CASSRQDSSYEQYF. CDR3 sequence (DNA): TGTGCCAGTAGTAGGCAGGACAGCTCCTACGAGCAGTACTTC.

This clonotype has more than one count but fewer than ten. The chain employs TRBV19 and TRBJ1-5; 7 nucleotides line up with TRBD1. The CDR3 length is 16 residues. J lost 0 bases, V lost 5 bases, and 7 bases had no gene match. Germline CDR1 reads LNHDA; CDR2 reads SQIVND (reference sequence). This chain's CDR3 is CASSLQGQSSNQPQHF. CDR3 DNA sequence: TGTGCCAGTAGTCTCCAGGGACAGTCTAGCAATCAGCCCCAGCATTTT. The variable domain in full, with the rest retrieved from reference TRBV19 and TRBJ1-5, is DGGITQSPKYLFRKEGQNVTLSCEQNLNHDAMYWYRQDPGQGLRLIYYSQIVNDFQKGDIAEGYSVSREKKESFPLTVTSAQKNPTAFYLCASSLQGQSSNQPQHFGDGTRLSIL.

J is TRBJ2-2 and V is TRBV6-6; the D gene is possibly TRBD2 (6 bases). Between the trimmed V and J ends, which lost 8 bases and 6 bases, there was a span of 10 bases. The CDR3 has 12 residues. In germline, CDR1 is MNHNY, CDR2 SVGAGI (reference sequence). CDR3 coding DNA: TGTGCCAGCTCTCGCGGGGCCGGGGAGCTGTTTTTT. This gives the protein CASSRGAGELFF.